These T cell receptor beta chains were read from a single sample in a study of blood T cell repertoires in COVID-19. TCRdb's table, derived via immunoSEQ multiplex PCR, lists solely in-frame clones and lacks some. The sample lists 250,000 to 300,000 clones; approximately 90% were seen once. The sample taken for sequencing was peripheral blood. These receptors were obtained from a man aged 18 to 29 with active or convalescent COVID-19. CDR3s include the opening cysteine and the closing phenylalanine or tryptophan. A D gene is named only where the DNA matches it firmly. Expanded clones get a size class; other rows say once, few or many, or leave the size out.

J gene | V gene | D gene | clone size | CDR3 length | CDR3 DNA | CDR3 protein
TRBJ2-7 | TRBV2 | TRBD2 | few | 14 | TGTGCCAGCGGAACCCAAGCGGGAGCTTCCGAGCAGTACTTC | CASGTQAGASEQYF
TRBJ1-3 | TRBV11-2 | TRBD1 | - | 16 | TGTGCCAGCAGCCTCTGGACAGGGAACTCTGGAAACACCATATATTTT | CASSLWTGNSGNTIYF
TRBJ1-5 | TRBV10-3 | - | - | 15 | TGTGCCATCAGTCACAGGGCAGAAATCAATCAGCCCCAGCATTTT | CAISHRAEINQPQHF
TRBJ2-3 | TRBV15 | TRBD2 | - | 16 | TGTGCCACCAGCAGAGATCTGGCTTTCGGGGGGGATACGCAGTATTTT | CATSRDLAFGGDTQYF
TRBJ2-3 | TRBV9 | TRBD2 | - | 15 | TGTGCCAGCAGCACCTATTTAGCGGGGGGGAATACGCAGTATTTT | CASSTYLAGGNTQYF
TRBJ1-6 | TRBV24-1 | - | - | 18 | TGTGCCGCTGAGCCCTCCCCTCCCGGCAGGCGTCAGGGATCACCCCTCCACTTT | CAAEPSPPGRRQGSPLHF
TRBJ2-7 | TRBV15 | - | - | 13 | TGTGCCACCAGCAGGGGAAGGGGGTACGAGCAGTACTTC | CATSRGRGYEQYF
TRBJ2-5 | TRBV24-1 | TRBD2 | - | 15 | TGTGCCACCAGTGATCAGGGACTAGCGGCAGAGACCCAGTACTTC | CATSDQGLAAETQYF
TRBJ1-4 | TRBV4-2 | - | few | 12 | TGTGCCAGCAGCCAAGATTCAGAAAAACTGTTTTTT | CASSQDSEKLFF
TRBJ1-1 | TRBV27 | - | - | 14 | TGTGCCAGCAGTTTCCTCCGGGGTAGGACTGAAGCTTTCTTT | CASSFLRGRTEAFF
TRBJ1-1 | TRBV11-3 | - | - | 15 | TGTGCCAGCAGCCCGACAGAAGTCATGAACACTGAAGCTTTCTTT | CASSPTEVMNTEAFF
TRBJ1-1 | TRBV14 | - | - | 17 | TGTGCCAGCAGCCAAGTTGGGCAGACCCGAATGAACACTGAAGCTTTCTTT | CASSQVGQTRMNTEAFF
TRBJ2-7 | TRBV5-1 | TRBD1 | - | 16 | TGCGCCAGCAGCGAAATAACGGGACAGGGGGTGGACGAGCAGTACTTC | CASSEITGQGVDEQYF
TRBJ2-5 | TRBV19 | TRBD2 | - | 14 | TGTGCCACCGCTAGCGGGACGTACCAAGAGACCCAGTACTTC | CATASGTYQETQYF
TRBJ1-5 | TRBV4-1 | TRBD1 | - | 17 | TGCGCCAGCAGCCAAGTTGGTGGACAGGCGAGCAATCAGCCCCAGCATTTT | CASSQVGGQASNQPQHF
TRBJ2-1 | TRBV12-3/TRBV12-4 | - | - | 13 | TGTGCCAGCAGTTTAATCCTTTACAATGAGCAGTTCTTC | CASSLILYNEQFF
TRBJ2-7 | TRBV4-3 | - | once | 15 | TGCGCCAGCAGCCAAGTCGCAGGGGTGGCCTACGAGCAGTACTTC | CASSQVAGVAYEQYF
TRBJ1-5 | TRBV15 | TRBD1 | - | 13 | TGTGCCACCGGACCGGGACAGGGCCAGCCCCAGCATTTT | CATGPGQGQPQHF
TRBJ2-3 | TRBV9 | - | - | 13 | TGTGCCAGCAAGGACAGAATCACAGATACGCAGTATTTT | CASKDRITDTQYF
TRBJ2-5 | TRBV18 | - | - | 17 | TGTGCCAGCTCAGCAACACAGGGCCAGGTAGGCCAAGAGACCCAGTACTTC | CASSATQGQVGQETQYF
TRBJ1-1 | TRBV19 | - | - | 14 | - | CASTSGQGNTEAFF
TRBJ2-5 | TRBV10-1 | TRBD1 | - | 13 | TGCGCCAGCAGTCGGGACAGGGAGGGGACCCAGTACTTC | CASSRDREGTQYF
TRBJ2-7 | TRBV7-2 | - | - | 13 | TGTGCCAGCTCGGAGGGATGGGGCTACGAGCAGTACTTC | CASSEGWGYEQYF
TRBJ1-3 | TRBV6-5 | - | - | 13 | TGTGCCAGCTGGGGGAGGCTGGGAAACACCATATATTTT | CASWGRLGNTIYF
TRBJ1-2 | TRBV2 | - | - | 11 | TGTGCCATCCAGGGAGGTTATGGCTACACCTTC | CAIQGGYGYTF
TRBJ2-5 | TRBV5-1 | TRBD2 | - | 13 | TGCGCCAGCAGCACTGGCGGGGGGGAGACCCAGTACTTC | CASSTGGGETQYF
TRBJ1-4 | TRBV15 | - | - | 16 | TGTGCCACCAGCAGTTTCAGTTTCTCGGCGGATGAAAAACTGTTTTTT | CATSSFSFSADEKLFF
TRBJ1-6 | TRBV7-2 | TRBD1 | - | 15 | TGTGCCAGCAGCGCCCGGACAGGGGGTAATTCACCCCTCCACTTT | CASSARTGGNSPLHF